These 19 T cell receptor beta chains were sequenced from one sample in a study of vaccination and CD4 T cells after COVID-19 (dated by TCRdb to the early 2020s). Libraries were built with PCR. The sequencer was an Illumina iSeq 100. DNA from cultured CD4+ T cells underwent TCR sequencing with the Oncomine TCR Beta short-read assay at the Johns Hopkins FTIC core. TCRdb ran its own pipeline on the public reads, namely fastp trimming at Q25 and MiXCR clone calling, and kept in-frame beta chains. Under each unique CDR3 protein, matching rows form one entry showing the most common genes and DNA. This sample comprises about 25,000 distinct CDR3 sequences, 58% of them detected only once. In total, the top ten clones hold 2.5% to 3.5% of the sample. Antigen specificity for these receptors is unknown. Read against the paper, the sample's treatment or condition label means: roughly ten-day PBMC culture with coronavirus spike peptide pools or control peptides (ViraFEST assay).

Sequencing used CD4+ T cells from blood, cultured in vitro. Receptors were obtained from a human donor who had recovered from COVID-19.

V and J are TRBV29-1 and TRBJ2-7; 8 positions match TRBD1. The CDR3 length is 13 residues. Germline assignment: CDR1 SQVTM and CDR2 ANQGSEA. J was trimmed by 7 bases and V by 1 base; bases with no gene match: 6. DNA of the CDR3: TGCAGCGTTGAAGCTTCAGGGGGCAATGAGCAGTACTTC. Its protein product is CSVEASGGNEQYF.

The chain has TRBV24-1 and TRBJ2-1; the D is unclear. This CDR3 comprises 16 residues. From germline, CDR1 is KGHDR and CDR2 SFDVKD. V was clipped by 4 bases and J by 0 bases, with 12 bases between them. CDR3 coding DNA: TGTGCCACCAGTGACCCATCAGGCAACTCCTACAATGAGCAGTTCTTC. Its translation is CATSDPSGNSYNEQFF.

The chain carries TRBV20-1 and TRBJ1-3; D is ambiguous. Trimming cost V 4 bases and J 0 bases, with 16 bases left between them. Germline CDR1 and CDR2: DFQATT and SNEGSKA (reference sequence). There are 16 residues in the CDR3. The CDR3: CSATGKPSRSGNTIYF. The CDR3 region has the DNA TGCAGTGCTACCGGGAAGCCTTCTCGCTCTGGAAACACCATATATTTT.

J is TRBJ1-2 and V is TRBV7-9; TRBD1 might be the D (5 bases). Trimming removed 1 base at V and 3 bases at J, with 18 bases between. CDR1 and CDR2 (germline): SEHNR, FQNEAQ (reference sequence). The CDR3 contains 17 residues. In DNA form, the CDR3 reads TGTGCCAGCAGCTTAGGCTTCGGAAGGGGTAACGACTATGGCTACACCTTC. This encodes CASSLGFGRGNDYGYTF.

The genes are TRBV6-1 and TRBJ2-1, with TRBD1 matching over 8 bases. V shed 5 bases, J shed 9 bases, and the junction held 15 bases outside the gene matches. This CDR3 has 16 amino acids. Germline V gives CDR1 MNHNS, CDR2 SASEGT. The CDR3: CASSPRSTGAPAEQFF. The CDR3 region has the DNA TGTGCCAGCAGTCCAAGATCGACAGGGGCCCCCGCTGAGCAGTTCTTC.

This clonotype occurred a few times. The CDR3 nucleotides read TGTGCCAGCAGTGGGCACATGTCCGGGGAGACCCAGTACTTC. Translation gives CASSGHMSGETQYF. The gene calls are TRBV6-1 and TRBJ2-5; D is unclear. Germline V gives CDR1 MNHNS, CDR2 SASEGT. This CDR3 region has 14 residues. V lost 4 bases, J lost 5 bases, and 14 bases lay in between.

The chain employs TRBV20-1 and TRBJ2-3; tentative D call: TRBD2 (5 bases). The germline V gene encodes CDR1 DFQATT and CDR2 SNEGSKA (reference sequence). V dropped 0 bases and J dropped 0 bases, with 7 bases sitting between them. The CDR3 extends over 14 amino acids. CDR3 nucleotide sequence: TGCAGTGCTAGAGAACGGACTAGCACAGATACGCAGTATTTT. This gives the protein CSARERTSTDTQYF.

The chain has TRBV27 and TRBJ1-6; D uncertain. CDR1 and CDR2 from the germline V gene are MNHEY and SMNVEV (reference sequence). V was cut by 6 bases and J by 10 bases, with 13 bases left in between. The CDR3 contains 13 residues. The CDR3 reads CASRAVRGSPLHF. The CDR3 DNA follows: TGTGCCAGCAGGGCGGTCCGTGGGTCACCCCTCCACTTT.

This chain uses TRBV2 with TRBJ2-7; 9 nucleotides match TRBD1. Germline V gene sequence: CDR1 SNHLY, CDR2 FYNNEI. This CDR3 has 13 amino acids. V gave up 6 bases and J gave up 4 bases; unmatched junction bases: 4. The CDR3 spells CASRPGQGYEQYF. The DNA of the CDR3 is TGTGCCAGCAGACCGGGACAGGGTTACGAGCAGTACTTC.

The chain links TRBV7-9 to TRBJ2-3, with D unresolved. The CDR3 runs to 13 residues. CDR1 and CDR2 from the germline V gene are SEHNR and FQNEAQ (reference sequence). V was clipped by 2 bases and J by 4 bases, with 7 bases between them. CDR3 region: CASSLLVADTQYF. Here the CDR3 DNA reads TGTGCCAGCAGCTTATTAGTGGCAGATACGCAGTATTTT.

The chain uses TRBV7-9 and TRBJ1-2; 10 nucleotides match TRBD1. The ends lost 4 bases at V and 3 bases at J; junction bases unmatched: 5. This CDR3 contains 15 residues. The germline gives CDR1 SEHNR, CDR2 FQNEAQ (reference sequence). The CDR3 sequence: CASSSLTGGHYGYTF. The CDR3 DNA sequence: TGTGCCAGCAGCTCCTTGACAGGGGGCCACTATGGCTACACCTTC.

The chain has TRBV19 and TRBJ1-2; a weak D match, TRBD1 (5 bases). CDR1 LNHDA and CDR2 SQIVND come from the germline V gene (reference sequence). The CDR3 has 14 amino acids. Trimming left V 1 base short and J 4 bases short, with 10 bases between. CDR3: CASSIGGESYGYTF. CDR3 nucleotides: TGTGCCAGTAGTATAGGAGGGGAATCCTATGGCTACACCTTC.

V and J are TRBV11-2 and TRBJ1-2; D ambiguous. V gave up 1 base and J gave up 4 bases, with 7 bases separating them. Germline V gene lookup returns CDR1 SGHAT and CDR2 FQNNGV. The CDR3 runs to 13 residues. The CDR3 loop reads CASSLVAAYGYTF. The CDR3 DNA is TGTGCCAGCAGCTTAGTGGCAGCCTATGGCTACACCTTC.

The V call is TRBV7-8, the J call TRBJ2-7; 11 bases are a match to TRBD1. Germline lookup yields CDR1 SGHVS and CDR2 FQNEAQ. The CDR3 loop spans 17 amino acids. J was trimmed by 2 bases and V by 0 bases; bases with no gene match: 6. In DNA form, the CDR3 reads TGTGCCAGCAGCTTAGCCCCTCGGGGACAGGGGGCCTACGAGCAGTACTTC. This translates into CASSLAPRGQGAYEQYF.

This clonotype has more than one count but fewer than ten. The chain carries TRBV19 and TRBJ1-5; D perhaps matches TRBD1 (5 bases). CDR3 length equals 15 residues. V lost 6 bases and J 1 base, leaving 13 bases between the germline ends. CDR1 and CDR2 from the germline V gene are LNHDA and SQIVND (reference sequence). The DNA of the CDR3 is TGTGCCAGTAGCAGCCCAGGGATGAGCAATCAGCCCCAGCATTTT. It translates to CASSSPGMSNQPQHF.

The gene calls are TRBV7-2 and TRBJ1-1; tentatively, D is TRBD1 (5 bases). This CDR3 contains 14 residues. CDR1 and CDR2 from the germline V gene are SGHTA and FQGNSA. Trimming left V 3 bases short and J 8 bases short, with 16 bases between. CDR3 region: CASSFKGRWTEAFF. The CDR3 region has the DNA TGTGCCAGCAGCTTTAAGGGGCGATGGACCGAAGCTTTCTTT.

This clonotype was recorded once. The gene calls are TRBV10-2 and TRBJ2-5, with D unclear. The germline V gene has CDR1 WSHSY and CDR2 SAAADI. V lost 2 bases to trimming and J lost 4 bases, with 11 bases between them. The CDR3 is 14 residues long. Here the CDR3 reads CASSEGLDVETQYF. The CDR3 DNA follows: TGCGCCAGCAGTGAGGGCCTAGATGTAGAGACCCAGTACTTC.

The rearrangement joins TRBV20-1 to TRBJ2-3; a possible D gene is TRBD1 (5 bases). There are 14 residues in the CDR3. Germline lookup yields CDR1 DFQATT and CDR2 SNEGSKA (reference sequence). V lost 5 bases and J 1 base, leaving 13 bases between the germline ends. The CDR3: CSAQVLQGTDTQYF. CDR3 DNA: TGCAGTGCTCAGGTATTACAGGGCACAGATACGCAGTATTTT.

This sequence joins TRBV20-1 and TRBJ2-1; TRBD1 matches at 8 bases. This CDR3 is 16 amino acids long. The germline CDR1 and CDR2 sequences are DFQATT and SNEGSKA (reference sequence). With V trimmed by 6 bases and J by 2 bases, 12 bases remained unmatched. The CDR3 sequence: CSANGGRTGTYNEQFF. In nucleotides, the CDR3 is TGCAGTGCCAACGGTGGGCGGACAGGGACCTACAATGAGCAGTTCTTC.